Each of the 9 T cell receptor beta chains below was sequenced from the same sample in a study of shared clonotypes between healthy human individuals. Clones were read by immunoSEQ multiplex PCR, and TCRdb kept only the in-frame ones, dropping some. The sample has approximately 82,000 clones, about 61% seen once. Material: memory CD8+ T cells sorted from blood. Documented subset: CD45RO+ cells pooled with CCR7-negative TemRA cells. These receptors all stem from a man aged 30-40 years in good health.

This clone appeared a few times. The chain links TRBV6-5 to TRBJ1-2, with D perhaps matching TRBD1 (5 bases). The V gene's germline CDR1 is MNHEY and CDR2 SVGAGI. CDR3 size: 13 residues. Trimming pared 4 bases from V and 6 bases from J, leaving 12 bases between. This chain's CDR3 is CASSLDSFHGYTF. CDR3 nucleotides: TGTGCCAGCAGTTTAGACAGCTTTCATGGCTACACCTTC.

The chain recombines TRBV7-8 with TRBJ1-2, with 10 positions matching TRBD1. The V gene's germline CDR1 is SGHVS and CDR2 FQNEAQ. Trimming took 5 bases from V and 4 from J; bases not matched to a gene: 4. The CDR3 length is 14 residues. CDR3 in DNA: TGTGCCAGCAGCCCCGGACAGGGGGTCTATGGCTACACCTTC. It encodes CASSPGQGVYGYTF.

The genes are TRBV13 and TRBJ1-2; 7 bases map to TRBD1. The germline V gene has CDR1 PRHDT and CDR2 FYEKMQ (reference sequence). The junction had 8 bases not matched to a gene; V was cut back by 0 bases and J by 4 bases. The CDR3 is 16 residues long. The CDR3 DNA reads TGTGCCAGCAGCTTAGGGGGAACAGGGGACGCCTATGGCTACACCTTC. Translating gives CASSLGGTGDAYGYTF.

The chain links TRBV5-1 to TRBJ1-5, with no clear D. The V and J ends lost 1 base and 4 bases respectively, with 18 bases between them. This CDR3 contains 17 residues. Germline V CDR1 and CDR2: SGHRS, YFSETQ. CDR3 in DNA: TGCGCCAGCAGCTTGAGAGGCCTTGAACATCCGAATCAGCCCCAGCATTTT. It yields the protein CASSLRGLEHPNQPQHF.

This chain connects TRBV7-2 to TRBJ2-5; 9 bases are shared with TRBD2. The CDR3 is 15 residues long. With V trimmed by 7 bases and J by 3 bases, 9 bases remained unmatched. The germline V gene has CDR1 SGHTA and CDR2 FQGNSA. CDR3 coding DNA: TGTGCCAGCAAGCTCGGCGGGAGGGCCGAAGAGACCCAGTACTTC. This codes for CASKLGGRAEETQYF.

The rearrangement links TRBV15 to TRBJ2-3; D might be TRBD1 (6 bases). The CDR3 has 15 amino acids. Germline V gives CDR1 LNHNV, CDR2 YYDKDF (reference sequence). Trimming stripped 6 bases from V and 4 bases from J, with 17 bases between. The CDR3 is CATSKGGEGPDTQYF. In nucleotides, the CDR3 is TGTGCCACCAGTAAAGGGGGTGAAGGCCCAGATACGCAGTATTTT.

V usage is TRBV5-1 and J usage is TRBJ2-2, with TRBD2 matching 9 bases. The CDR3 loop spans 16 amino acids. Trimming at V came to 3 bases and at J to 1 base, leaving 4 bases not matched to a gene. Germline V CDR1 and CDR2: SGHRS, YFSETQ. Written as DNA, the CDR3 is TGCGCCAGCAGCTCAATTAGCGGGAGGAACACCGGGGAGCTGTTTTTT. Its protein is CASSSISGRNTGELFF.

This clone appeared a few times. The chain joins TRBV9 to TRBJ2-1; 10 bases map to TRBD2. Germline V gene sequence: CDR1 SGDLS, CDR2 YYNGEE. V shed 5 bases and J 0 bases; nucleotides not matched to a gene: 11. The CDR3 totals 18 residues. As DNA, the CDR3 is TGTGCCAGCAGTAACTTAGCGGGAGGACCTAGCTCCTACAATGAGCAGTTCTTC. Protein product: CASSNLAGGPSSYNEQFF.

The V gene is TRBV6-1, the J gene TRBJ2-7; the D gene is possibly TRBD2 (6 bases). Germline values: CDR1 MNHNS, CDR2 SASEGT. Trimming shortened V by 10 bases and J by 2 bases, and 18 bases separated the two germline ends. The CDR3 covers 14 residues. The CDR3 bases are TGTGCCATCGCTTTCTCTAGCGAAACCTACGAGCAGTACTTC. Protein: CAIAFSSETYEQYF.